Sequencing of this T cell receptor (beta chain) was carried out in a study of regulatory T cells in long-lasting Graves disease. Study-wide findings and caveats: Persistent disease showed a preference for TRBV28, TRBJ1-2 and TRBJ2-5.

Regarding time point: persistent/refractory GD, antithyroid drugs over 5 years with positive TRAb. After RNA was extracted from PBMCs, the TCR library was made from it. Patients with Graves' disease were diagnosed by American Thyroid Association guidelines. Details on this clonotype: Its antigen is undetermined. The junction shows a germline mismatch at one end, possibly a read error.

The CDR3 length is 17 residues. The germline gives CDR1 MDHEN, CDR2 SYDVKM. Both iRepertoire HTBI primers and Arm-PCR of CDR3 regions were used to build the TCR beta libraries. In TCRdb, the multiplex PCR reads were re-called with MiXCR into one record per CDR3 protein. The sample lists approximately 380,000 distinct CDR3 sequences, around 20% occurring once. The V call is TRBV28, the J call TRBJ1-6; D is possibly TRBD1 (5 bases). This receptor was obtained from a female donor with Graves disease. Sample: peripheral blood mononuclear cells (PBMCs), taken when the disease was refractory, from a patient treated with antithyroid drugs. This CDR3 is CASSQAPTWQGGSPLHF. The DNA for the CDR3 is TGCGCCAGCAGCCAAGCGCCGACGTGGCAGGGCGGTTCACCCCTCCACTTT.